This T cell receptor beta chain was captured by sequencing in a study of cytomegalovirus exposure and HLA in healthy donors. The CDR3 runs 15 residues. Trimming shortened V by 7 bases and J by 2 bases, and 17 bases separated the two germline ends. Germline CDR1 is LNHDA and CDR2 is SQIVND (reference sequence). It was with 60 Vbeta and 13 Jbeta primers that the PCR ran. TCRdb keeps only in-frame clones here, not all; method: immunoSEQ multiplex PCR. Found here are about 88,000 clones, approximately 80% of them singletons; the top ten hold around 2.5%. This clone is a singleton in its sample. The sample taken for sequencing was PBMCs. The rearrangement joins TRBV19 to TRBJ2-5, with TRBD1 as a possible D gene (7 bases). This clonotype originated in a man aged 25 to 40 in good health and CMV-seronegative. CDR3 sequence reads: CASNGLLGQQETQYF. In DNA, the CDR3 is TGTGCCAGTAATGGACTATTGGGACAGCAAGAGACCCAGTACTTC.